A selection of T cell receptor beta chains follows, all from one sample in a study of human T cells and chemical hapten exposure. TCRdb called the RACE reads again in MiXCR, with one record for every CDR3 protein. The table has more than 300,000 distinct CDR3 sequences, approximately 5% seen once; the top ten hold 2.6%. The sequences come from whole blood, collected in connection with sensitization to the hapten diphenylcyclopropenone (DPC). Source of these receptors: a woman between 45 and 65 years old with alopecia areata. Some clones in this sample may be carry-over from other donors' samples. CDR3s include the opening cysteine and the closing phenylalanine or tryptophan. Each record gives: V gene, D gene, J gene, CDR3 length, clone size, CDR3 DNA, CDR3 protein. A D gene is named only where the DNA matches it firmly. Rows give clone size only sometimes, using once, few, many, or a class for an expanded clone.

v_gene: TRBV6-5; d_gene: -; j_gene: TRBJ1-1; len: 16; abundance: many; CDR3nt: TGTGCCAGCAGTTTTCGGACTCTAGGTGGTGTCACTGAAGCTTTCTTT; CDR3aa: CASSFRTLGGVTEAFF
v_gene: TRBV13; d_gene: TRBD1; j_gene: TRBJ2-2; len: 15; abundance: -; CDR3nt: TGTGCCAGCAGCTCGGGACAGGGGAGCACCGGGGAGCTGTTTTTT; CDR3aa: CASSSGQGSTGELFF
v_gene: TRBV7-2; d_gene: TRBD2; j_gene: TRBJ2-3; len: 13; abundance: many; CDR3nt: TGTGCCAGCAGCTCTGCGGGGGTAGATACGCAGTATTTT; CDR3aa: CASSSAGVDTQYF
v_gene: TRBV30; d_gene: -; j_gene: TRBJ2-3; len: 14; abundance: -; CDR3nt: TGTGCCTGGAGTGTACAGGGTCCGACAGATACGCAGTATTTT; CDR3aa: CAWSVQGPTDTQYF
v_gene: TRBV10-3; d_gene: TRBD2; j_gene: TRBJ2-3; len: 14; abundance: -; CDR3nt: TGTGCCATCAGCGGGACTAGAGTAACAGATACGCAGTATTTT; CDR3aa: CAISGTRVTDTQYF
v_gene: TRBV29-1; d_gene: -; j_gene: TRBJ2-1; len: 14; abundance: few; CDR3nt: TGCAGCGTGGGGCGGGCAGGGTCGAAAAATGAGCAGTTCTTC; CDR3aa: CSVGRAGSKNEQFF
v_gene: TRBV6-5; d_gene: TRBD1; j_gene: TRBJ2-7; len: 16; abundance: -; CDR3nt: TGTGCCAGCAGTTTGTACCGGGACAGGGACACCTACGAGCAGTACTTC; CDR3aa: CASSLYRDRDTYEQYF
v_gene: TRBV11-2; d_gene: -; j_gene: TRBJ2-1; len: 12; abundance: many; CDR3nt: TGTGCCAGCAGACCGGACCTAAATGAGCAGTTCTTC; CDR3aa: CASRPDLNEQFF
v_gene: TRBV9; d_gene: TRBD2; j_gene: TRBJ2-5; len: 15; abundance: many; CDR3nt: TGTGCCAGCAGCGCCATAGCGGGGATGAGAGAGACCCAGTACTTC; CDR3aa: CASSAIAGMRETQYF
v_gene: TRBV5-1; d_gene: -; j_gene: TRBJ2-3; len: 14; abundance: many; CDR3nt: TGTGCCAGCAGCTTAGCGTCTAGCACAGATACGCAGTATTTT; CDR3aa: CASSLASSTDTQYF
v_gene: TRBV5-1; d_gene: -; j_gene: TRBJ1-5; len: 14; abundance: few; CDR3nt: TGCGCCAGCAGCGAGGACCCGGGAAATCAGCCCCAGCATTTT; CDR3aa: CASSEDPGNQPQHF
v_gene: TRBV24-1; d_gene: -; j_gene: TRBJ2-1; len: 15; abundance: many; CDR3nt: TGTGCCACCAGTGAAGGGGGGGGCCCGGGGAATGAGCAGTTCTTC; CDR3aa: CATSEGGGPGNEQFF
v_gene: TRBV5-1; d_gene: TRBD2; j_gene: TRBJ2-1; len: 15; abundance: many; CDR3nt: TGCGCCAGCAGCTCTAGCGGGGGGCCTTACAATGAGCAGTTCTTC; CDR3aa: CASSSSGGPYNEQFF
v_gene: TRBV29-1; d_gene: -; j_gene: TRBJ1-1; len: 13; abundance: -; CDR3nt: TGCAGCGTTGAGGACCGGCAGAACACTGAAGCTTTCTTT; CDR3aa: CSVEDRQNTEAFF
v_gene: TRBV20-1; d_gene: -; j_gene: TRBJ2-3; len: 13; abundance: -; CDR3nt: TGCAGTGCTAGGCGCCGTTCCACAGATACGCAGTATTTT; CDR3aa: CSARRRSTDTQYF
v_gene: TRBV28; d_gene: TRBD1; j_gene: TRBJ2-7; len: 13; abundance: -; CDR3nt: TGTGCCAGCCGACAGGGTCTTCCCAACGAGCAGTACTTC; CDR3aa: CASRQGLPNEQYF
v_gene: TRBV20-1; d_gene: -; j_gene: TRBJ1-5; len: 14; abundance: few; CDR3nt: TGCAGTGCTATTACCCCGGACAGCAATCAGCCCCAGCATTTT; CDR3aa: CSAITPDSNQPQHF
v_gene: TRBV5-1; d_gene: -; j_gene: TRBJ2-7; len: 16; abundance: -; CDR3nt: TGCGCCAGCAGCTTGGTTCCCGGCTCTCAGGGTCGCGAGCAGTACTTC; CDR3aa: CASSLVPGSQGREQYF
v_gene: TRBV6-2/TRBV6-3; d_gene: -; j_gene: TRBJ2-5; len: 17; abundance: many; CDR3nt: TGTGCCAGCAGTTACTCGAGCGGCGGGGGCCTTTTAGAGACCCAGTACTTC; CDR3aa: CASSYSSGGGLLETQYF
v_gene: TRBV3-1; d_gene: -; j_gene: TRBJ2-3; len: 13; abundance: many; CDR3nt: TGTGCCAGCAGCCAAGCTGGCCCAGATACGCAGTATTTT; CDR3aa: CASSQAGPDTQYF
v_gene: TRBV7-2; d_gene: -; j_gene: TRBJ1-2; len: 19; abundance: many; CDR3nt: TGTGCCAGCAGCTTAAATTGGCAACAGATCGACAAAATTAACTATGGCTACACCTTC; CDR3aa: CASSLNWQQIDKINYGYTF
v_gene: TRBV7-3; d_gene: TRBD1; j_gene: TRBJ1-6; len: 14; abundance: few; CDR3nt: TGTGCCAGCAGCCAGGGACAGGGAGGCTCACCCCTCCACTTT; CDR3aa: CASSQGQGGSPLHF
v_gene: TRBV12-3/TRBV12-4; d_gene: TRBD1; j_gene: TRBJ1-1; len: 12; abundance: many; CDR3nt: TGTGCCAGCAGTACAGGGGGCACTGAAGCTTTCTTT; CDR3aa: CASSTGGTEAFF
v_gene: TRBV10-3; d_gene: -; j_gene: TRBJ1-5; len: 13; abundance: few; CDR3nt: TGTGCCATCAGTGTGGGGGGCGATCAGCCCCAGCATTTT; CDR3aa: CAISVGGDQPQHF
v_gene: TRBV3-1; d_gene: -; j_gene: TRBJ1-5; len: 13; abundance: few; CDR3nt: TGTGCCAGCAGCCAAGTGGGGGATCAGCCCCAGCATTTT; CDR3aa: CASSQVGDQPQHF
v_gene: TRBV12-3/TRBV12-4; d_gene: TRBD1; j_gene: TRBJ1-6; len: 14; abundance: many; CDR3nt: TGTGCCAGCAGACGGGACAGCAATAATTCACCCCTCCACTTT; CDR3aa: CASRRDSNNSPLHF
v_gene: TRBV18; d_gene: TRBD2; j_gene: TRBJ2-3; len: 12; abundance: few; CDR3nt: TGTGCCAGCTCACCCGGGACTAGCACGCAGTATTTT; CDR3aa: CASSPGTSTQYF
v_gene: TRBV27; d_gene: -; j_gene: TRBJ2-3; len: 16; abundance: many; CDR3nt: TGTGCCAGCAGTTTATCGACGTCTAGCGCCACAGATACGCAGTATTTT; CDR3aa: CASSLSTSSATDTQYF
v_gene: TRBV6-4; d_gene: -; j_gene: TRBJ2-2; len: 14; abundance: many; CDR3nt: TGTGCCAGCAGTCGGGATGCGAACACCGGGGAGCTGTTTTTT; CDR3aa: CASSRDANTGELFF
v_gene: TRBV7-6; d_gene: TRBD2; j_gene: TRBJ2-1; len: 18; abundance: few; CDR3nt: TGTGCCAGCAGCTCCAGAATGGAGGCTAGCGGTCGATACAATGAGCAGTTCTTC; CDR3aa: CASSSRMEASGRYNEQFF
v_gene: TRBV6-2/TRBV6-3; d_gene: -; j_gene: TRBJ2-3; len: 11; abundance: many; CDR3nt: TGTGCCAGCAGTCACGGGGGAGCCCAGTATTTT; CDR3aa: CASSHGGAQYF
v_gene: TRBV7-2; d_gene: TRBD1; j_gene: TRBJ1-3; len: 15; abundance: few; CDR3nt: TGTGCCAGCAGTTGGGACAGGGATAGAGGAAACACCATATATTTT; CDR3aa: CASSWDRDRGNTIYF
v_gene: TRBV20-1; d_gene: -; j_gene: TRBJ1-3; len: 12; abundance: many; CDR3nt: TGCAGTGCTAGAAACTCTGGAAACACCATATATTTT; CDR3aa: CSARNSGNTIYF
v_gene: TRBV27; d_gene: -; j_gene: TRBJ1-4; len: 13; abundance: many; CDR3nt: TGTGCCAGCAGTTCAGGTCTCGTGGAAAAACTGTTTTTT; CDR3aa: CASSSGLVEKLFF
v_gene: TRBV3-1; d_gene: -; j_gene: TRBJ1-1; len: 16; abundance: many; CDR3nt: TGTGCCAGCAGCCAAGGGCAACGGGAGATTGACACTGAAGCTTTCTTT; CDR3aa: CASSQGQREIDTEAFF
v_gene: TRBV16; d_gene: TRBD1; j_gene: TRBJ1-2; len: 14; abundance: many; CDR3nt: TGTGCCAGCAGCCACCAGGGACAGGGGTATGGCTACACCTTC; CDR3aa: CASSHQGQGYGYTF
v_gene: TRBV9; d_gene: -; j_gene: TRBJ2-1; len: 16; abundance: few; CDR3nt: TGTGCCAGCAGCGTAGCTTTAGAGGGCTTCTACAATGAGCAGTTCTTC; CDR3aa: CASSVALEGFYNEQFF
v_gene: TRBV12-5; d_gene: TRBD1; j_gene: TRBJ1-2; len: 14; abundance: -; CDR3nt: TGTGCTAGTGGCCCCCGGGACAGGGTGAGTGGCTACACCTTC; CDR3aa: CASGPRDRVSGYTF
v_gene: TRBV5-5; d_gene: TRBD1; j_gene: TRBJ2-3; len: 17; abundance: many; CDR3nt: TGTGCCAGCAGCCTGACCCGTGGACAGGGAGGCACAGATACGCAGTATTTT; CDR3aa: CASSLTRGQGGTDTQYF
v_gene: TRBV5-1; d_gene: TRBD1; j_gene: TRBJ1-5; len: 17; abundance: -; CDR3nt: TGCGCCAGCAGACCTACAGGGGGCGAGGAGGACAATCAGCCCCAGCATTTT; CDR3aa: CASRPTGGEEDNQPQHF
v_gene: TRBV4-2; d_gene: TRBD2; j_gene: TRBJ2-3; len: 15; abundance: -; CDR3nt: TGTGCCAGCAGCCAAGCGGGGGGACGAGCAGATACGCAGTATTTT; CDR3aa: CASSQAGGRADTQYF
v_gene: TRBV25-1; d_gene: -; j_gene: TRBJ2-4; len: 14; abundance: many; CDR3nt: TGTGCCAGCGTGTCGGAGTTAGCCAAAAACATTCAGTACTTC; CDR3aa: CASVSELAKNIQYF
v_gene: TRBV6-1; d_gene: -; j_gene: TRBJ1-2; len: 13; abundance: -; CDR3nt: TGTGCCAGCAGTGAAAACCGAAACTATGGCTACACCTTC; CDR3aa: CASSENRNYGYTF
v_gene: TRBV6-5; d_gene: -; j_gene: TRBJ2-5; len: 15; abundance: -; CDR3nt: TGTGCCAGCAGTTACACCGTCTGGGGCCAAGAGACCCAGTACTTC; CDR3aa: CASSYTVWGQETQYF
v_gene: TRBV5-1; d_gene: -; j_gene: TRBJ1-2; len: 14; abundance: -; CDR3nt: TGCGCCAGCAGCTCTGGGCAGACTAACTATGGCTACACCTTC; CDR3aa: CASSSGQTNYGYTF
v_gene: TRBV20-1; d_gene: -; j_gene: TRBJ2-3; len: 13; abundance: few; CDR3nt: TGCAGTGCTACCCGGGATTCCACAGATACGCAGTATTTT; CDR3aa: CSATRDSTDTQYF
v_gene: TRBV29-1; d_gene: -; j_gene: TRBJ1-2; len: 13; abundance: many; CDR3nt: TGCAGCGTTGACCGGGATATAGGCTATGGCTACACCTTC; CDR3aa: CSVDRDIGYGYTF
v_gene: TRBV19; d_gene: -; j_gene: TRBJ2-7; len: 14; abundance: -; CDR3nt: TGTGCCGGCCCCCCCAACAGGTCCTCCTACGAGCAGTACTTC; CDR3aa: CAGPPNRSSYEQYF
v_gene: TRBV12-3/TRBV12-4; d_gene: -; j_gene: TRBJ1-5; len: 14; abundance: -; CDR3nt: TGTGCCAGCAGTTTGGTCTATAGCAATCAGCCCCAGCATTTT; CDR3aa: CASSLVYSNQPQHF
v_gene: TRBV7-9; d_gene: TRBD2; j_gene: TRBJ2-5; len: 12; abundance: many; CDR3nt: TGTGCCAGCAGGGCGGGGGACGGGCCCCAGTACTTC; CDR3aa: CASRAGDGPQYF